This is a list of T cell receptor beta chains from one sample in a study of blood T cell repertoires in COVID-19. TCRdb keeps only in-frame clones here, not all; method: immunoSEQ multiplex PCR. The sample shows a few hundred thousand clones, 80% to 90% of them seen only once. Material: peripheral blood. The receptors originated from a woman in her 70s with COVID-19, enrolled during active disease. CDR3s leave out the opening cysteine and the closing phenylalanine or tryptophan. Each record gives: J gene, V gene, CDR3 protein.

TRBJ1-1	TRBV6-5	ASRTKQGGTEAF
TRBJ2-1	TRBV5-1	ASSSGYGVDEQF
TRBJ1-1	TRBV19	ASRDRGLSTEAF
TRBJ2-3	TRBV12-5	ASGSGRTATDTQY
TRBJ1-5	TRBV6-1	ASSEARMRVFGQPQH
TRBJ2-1	TRBV14	ASSPFRGGNEQF
TRBJ2-2	TRBV27	ASSLFMNTGELF
TRBJ2-1	TRBV4-3	ASSQVLAGGPSSYNEQF
TRBJ1-5	TRBV7-4	ASAFPNKPDSEKWQPQH
TRBJ2-7	TRBV6-5	ASSPDRDRGRQY
TRBJ1-4	TRBV14	ASSQAGGKLF
TRBJ2-7	TRBV29-1	SVSADRASYEQY
TRBJ2-2	TRBV9	ASSVALREVAGELF
TRBJ2-1	TRBV9	ASSVIGTSGLGEQF
TRBJ1-2	TRBV6-5	ASSYSPTRGDGYT
TRBJ1-5	TRBV30	AWSPGGYQPQH
TRBJ1-5	TRBV10-3	AISEGTGGFNQPQH
TRBJ2-7	TRBV2	ASKVGQVHEQY
TRBJ1-4	TRBV5-1	ASSLIPGQGNEKLF
TRBJ1-2	TRBV18	ASSREGTYGYT
TRBJ1-6	TRBV18	ASSLDSSYNSPLH
TRBJ1-6	TRBV19	ASSMGQGMDSPLH
TRBJ1-5	TRBV2	ASKGGGGPQH